This T cell receptor (beta chain) was recorded in a study of PD-1 blockade in classical Hodgkin lymphoma. Study at large: Patients were dosed intravenously with nivolumab at 3 mg/kg every 2 weeks.

In regard to this clone: Antigen: not known.

Every patient experienced relapse after autologous stem cell transplantation, and brentuximab vedotin exposure varied. Progressive disease, partial response or complete response was each patient's best response. CDR1 SGHRS and CDR2 YFSETQ come from the germline V gene. The V end lost 0 bases, the J end lost 6 bases, and 13 bases lay between the germline ends. The length of the CDR3 is 15 residues. Method: immunoSEQ multiplex PCR; TCRdb's copy keeps in-frame clones and lacks some. The table records about 58,000 clones, more than 75% of them present only once. Notes on the study in general: Unlike CD8+ TCR diversity, which did not rise significantly by C4D1, CD4+ TCR diversity did. When set against healthy donors, newly diagnosed patients were reported to show lower baseline TCR diversity.

Sample: peripheral blood mononuclear cells (PBMCs), taken before the second cycle of nivolumab. The chain carries TRBV5-1 and TRBJ1-5; TRBD1 might be the D (6 bases). This receptor was obtained from a human donor with classical Hodgkin lymphoma. For the CDR3, the DNA is TGCGCCAGCAGCTTGGAAGGGGGTTTATCTCAGCCCCAGCATTTT. Protein sequence: CASSLEGGLSQPQHF.